The rows below give T cell receptor beta chains drawn from one sample of a study of blood T cell repertoires in COVID-19. TCRdb's copy holds only in-frame clones and misses some; the assay was immunoSEQ multiplex PCR. Altogether approximately 180,000 clones are present, around 76% being singletons, with the ten largest covering 8% to 9.5%. Sequencing used peripheral blood. The receptors stem from a woman between 65 and 79 years old with acute or convalescent COVID-19. Each CDR3 is given with its conserved first and last residue. The D gene is left open where the match is weak. Clone size appears in some rows only: once, few, many, or a class for an expanded clone.

v_gene: TRBV6-6
d_gene: TRBD1
abundance: NA
j_gene: TRBJ1-2
CDR3aa: CASSYGTGNYGYTF
CDR3nt: TGTGCCAGCAGTTACGGGACAGGCAACTATGGCTACACCTTC

v_gene: TRBV11-2
d_gene: TRBD1
abundance: NA
j_gene: TRBJ1-1
CDR3aa: CASSLAGQATEAFF
CDR3nt: TGTGCCAGCAGCTTGGCCGGACAGGCGACTGAAGCTTTCTTT

v_gene: TRBV6-1
d_gene: NA
abundance: NA
j_gene: TRBJ1-2
CDR3aa: CASSEARVLQRFNYGYTF
CDR3nt: TGTGCCAGCAGTGAAGCGAGGGTTCTACAGCGATTTAACTATGGCTACACCTTC

v_gene: TRBV3-1/TRBV3-2
d_gene: TRBD1
abundance: NA
j_gene: TRBJ1-2
CDR3aa: CASSPRGTGGQGDISSRSISGYTF
CDR3nt: TGTGCCAGCAGCCCCCGCGGGACAGGGGGCCAGGGCGATATTAGCTCACGGTCGATTTCGGGCTACACCTTC

v_gene: TRBV5-8
d_gene: NA
abundance: NA
j_gene: TRBJ2-1
CDR3aa: CASSPPRTGDYNEQFF
CDR3nt: TGTGCCAGCAGCCCCCCTCGGACGGGGGACTACAATGAGCAGTTCTTC

v_gene: TRBV9
d_gene: NA
abundance: NA
j_gene: TRBJ2-3
CDR3aa: CASSVAGDTQYF
CDR3nt: TGTGCCAGCAGCGTAGCCGGGGATACGCAGTATTTT

v_gene: TRBV5-1
d_gene: TRBD2
abundance: NA
j_gene: TRBJ2-2
CDR3aa: CASSLRAGGLDTGELFF
CDR3nt: TGCGCCAGCAGCTTGCGCGCGGGAGGGCTTGACACCGGGGAGCTGTTTTTT

v_gene: TRBV11-2
d_gene: TRBD1
abundance: NA
j_gene: TRBJ1-4
CDR3aa: CASSRGDRGRGEKLFF
CDR3nt: TGTGCCAGCAGCCGGGGGGACAGGGGTAGGGGTGAAAAACTGTTTTTT

v_gene: TRBV21-1
d_gene: NA
abundance: NA
j_gene: TRBJ2-3
CDR3aa: CASSKGRETVSTDTQYF
CDR3nt: TGTGCCAGCAGCAAAGGGAGGGAGACAGTCAGCACAGATACGCAGTATTTT

v_gene: TRBV7-2
d_gene: TRBD1
abundance: NA
j_gene: TRBJ2-5
CDR3aa: CASSFGQGVLFGETQYF
CDR3nt: TGTGCCAGCAGCTTTGGACAGGGGGTTTTATTCGGAGAGACCCAGTACTTC

v_gene: TRBV10-3
d_gene: NA
abundance: NA
j_gene: TRBJ1-4
CDR3aa: CAISESGRGHFGEKLFF
CDR3nt: NA

v_gene: TRBV12-3/TRBV12-4
d_gene: TRBD1
abundance: once
j_gene: TRBJ2-4
CDR3aa: CASGQGSNIQYF
CDR3nt: TGTGCCAGCGGACAGGGTTCAAACATTCAGTACTTC

v_gene: TRBV6-5
d_gene: TRBD2
abundance: few
j_gene: TRBJ2-1
CDR3aa: CASSKPTGGQFF
CDR3nt: TGTGCCAGCAGTAAACCCACGGGAGGACAGTTCTTC

v_gene: TRBV9
d_gene: NA
abundance: once
j_gene: TRBJ1-3
CDR3aa: CASSVGGREGNTIYF
CDR3nt: TGTGCCAGCAGCGTAGGAGGCAGGGAAGGAAACACCATATATTTT

v_gene: TRBV20-1
d_gene: NA
abundance: NA
j_gene: TRBJ1-5
CDR3aa: CSASQGLVSNQPQHF
CDR3nt: TGCAGTGCTAGTCAGGGGTTGGTTAGCAATCAGCCCCAGCATTTT

v_gene: TRBV12-3/TRBV12-4
d_gene: NA
abundance: NA
j_gene: TRBJ2-7
CDR3aa: CASSPGYEQYF
CDR3nt: TGTGCCAGCAGTCCAGGGTACGAGCAGTACTTC

v_gene: TRBV3-1/TRBV3-2
d_gene: TRBD1
abundance: NA
j_gene: TRBJ2-7
CDR3aa: CASSQAGDRSYEQYF
CDR3nt: TGTGCCAGCAGCCAAGCAGGGGACAGGTCCTACGAGCAGTACTTC

v_gene: TRBV1
d_gene: NA
abundance: NA
j_gene: TRBJ2-5
CDR3aa: CTSSFSGGAALETQYF
CDR3nt: TGCACCAGCAGTTTTAGCGGGGGGGCTGCTTTAGAGACCCAGTACTTC

v_gene: TRBV2
d_gene: NA
abundance: NA
j_gene: TRBJ2-5
CDR3aa: CASSMNAQPQETQYF
CDR3nt: TGTGCCAGCAGTATGAACGCACAGCCCCAAGAGACCCAGTACTTC

v_gene: TRBV7-3
d_gene: NA
abundance: once
j_gene: TRBJ2-5
CDR3aa: CASSLTGQKQETQYF
CDR3nt: TGTGCCAGCAGCTTAACTGGGCAGAAACAAGAGACCCAGTACTTC

v_gene: TRBV7-8
d_gene: NA
abundance: NA
j_gene: TRBJ2-5
CDR3aa: CASSLLQLLAETQYF
CDR3nt: TGTGCCAGCAGCTTACTGCAGTTGCTTGCAGAGACCCAGTACTTC

v_gene: TRBV11-3
d_gene: NA
abundance: NA
j_gene: TRBJ2-5
CDR3aa: CASSLGTAQETQYF
CDR3nt: TGTGCCAGCAGCTTAGGGACAGCCCAAGAGACCCAGTACTTC

v_gene: TRBV25-1
d_gene: NA
abundance: NA
j_gene: TRBJ2-1
CDR3aa: CASSDYYEQFF
CDR3nt: TGTGCCAGCAGTGACTACTATGAGCAGTTCTTC

v_gene: TRBV7-9
d_gene: TRBD1
abundance: few
j_gene: TRBJ1-2
CDR3aa: CASSFGQGDYGYTF
CDR3nt: TGTGCCAGCAGTTTCGGACAGGGGGACTATGGCTACACCTTC

v_gene: TRBV5-1
d_gene: NA
abundance: NA
j_gene: TRBJ1-1
CDR3aa: CASSFRPNTEAFF
CDR3nt: TGCGCCAGCAGCTTCAGGCCTAACACTGAAGCTTTCTTT

v_gene: TRBV2
d_gene: TRBD1
abundance: few
j_gene: TRBJ1-4
CDR3aa: CASSEEAGTGHEKLFF
CDR3nt: TGTGCCAGCAGTGAAGAGGCCGGGACAGGCCATGAAAAACTGTTTTTT